This T cell receptor beta chain is drawn from a study of Ad26.COV2.S vaccination and SARS-CoV-2 variants (dated by TCRdb to the early 2020s). Notes on the research overall: Donors in the vaccine arm were drawn from COV1001, a phase I-IIa trial of Ad26.COV2.S in healthy adults that was multicentre, randomized, double-blind and placebo-controlled. Ad26.COV2.S was administered intramuscularly at a dose of 5x10^10 or 1x10^11 viral particles, either as one shot or as two shots given 56 days apart. Sequencing of the TCRbeta repertoire served to evaluate the specificity and breadth of SARS-CoV-2-reactive T cell receptors following Ad26.COV2.S vaccination. A total of around 32 samples were included in the TCR-sequenced set, comprising about 20 Ad26.COV2.S vaccine recipients, 5 placebo recipients and 8 SARS-CoV-2 convalescent individuals. Trial participants were randomized into five groups of five: low-dose or high-dose Ad26.COV2.S given once or twice, or placebo on both occasions. Investigators did not know the trial group allocation while performing experiments and assessing outcomes.

Concerning this clone: Its antigen has not been determined. Base qualities are not at hand, and no much larger clone is one base apart.

TCRbeta CDR3 regions were sequenced with the immunoSEQ Assay. After extraction, genomic DNA underwent amplification by bias-controlled multiplex PCR, followed by high-throughput sequencing. Concerning the study's data processing: To quantify the absolute abundance of every unique TCRbeta CDR3 region, sequences were collapsed and filtered. T cell fraction was estimated by normalization of TCRbeta template counts to usable DNA, with usable DNA being measured through amplification of reference genes present in all nucleated cells. Repertoire TCRs were annotated as SARS-CoV-2-specific by exact matching of V gene, CDR3 amino acid sequence and J gene to a known reactive TCR set. The reference SARS-CoV-2 TCR set came from MIRA and was filtered for enrichment in COVID-19-positive ImmuneCODE repertoires, removing public or cross-reactive TCRs. Using the MIRA antigens, annotated TCRs were further analysed by specific ORF or by position within an ORF. Breadth was defined as the number of annotated unique rearrangements divided by the total number of unique productive rearrangements, and depth was defined as the summed frequency of the annotated unique rearrangements. Group comparisons of TCR breadth used two-sided Wilcoxon rank-sum tests. TCRdb took this table from immuneACCESS and kept in-frame rearrangements with V and J called. Such tables lack part of the clones; where checked against another copy, unresolved V genes explain under half of the gap, and the rest is unexplained. V, J and clone size are taken as reported in that table, and D and trimming were inferred from the DNA itself. Within this sample are 250,000 to 300,000 clones, with over 75% of them counted one time only. Over 2.5% of the sample comes from the top ten.

According to the study, the label for this sample's treatment or condition signals: 19 received Ad26.COV2.S at low or high dose, single or two shots; about 5 received placebo; per-sample allocation not given. For vaccine and placebo recipients, the sequenced repertoires came from samples collected on day 63 after the first injection. Cohort 1b enrolled about two dozen adults aged 18-55 years at a single site in Boston, USA, between 29 July and 7 August 2020. Ad26.COV2.S was a replication-incompetent adenovirus type 26 vector expressing a prefusion-stabilized SARS-CoV-2 spike protein from the original Wuhan strain. CDR1 and CDR2 (SEHNR, FQNEAQ) derive from the germline V gene (reference sequence). The CDR3 sequence holds 15 residues, the cysteine and phenylalanine included. The sequence is cut down to CDR3 DNA, 45 bases in frame from base 1. V and J are truncated by 1 base and 1 base respectively, leaving an intervening sequence of 10 bases.

Overall results and qualifications from the work: Compared with placebo recipients, Ad26.COV2.S recipients showed higher spike-specific TCR breadth (P = 0.0014). Substantial breadth of spike-specific CD8+ and CD4+ T cell responses was reported after vaccination. It was noted by the authors that total T cell responses may have been underestimated by the TCR breadth and depth analyses. The study was not powered to compare responses between vaccine doses or regimens. Vaccine and placebo recipients had similar non-spike TCR breadth, a finding consistent with the vaccine containing only spike.

The origin of this receptor is a person between 18 and 65 years old who received the Ad26.COV2.S COVID-19 vaccine or a placebo. The V and J genes are TRBV7-9 and TRBJ1-1, with TRBD1 as a weak D call on 5 bases. The material sequenced was peripheral blood, taken in a trial of Ad26.COV2.S vaccine versus placebo. Read as DNA, the sequence is TGTGCCAGCAGCTTAGATGGTCAGGGGAACACTGAAGCTTTCTTT. Translated, this is CASSLDGQGNTEAFF. With the portions outside the CDR3 filled from the reference TRBV7-9 and TRBJ1-1 genes, the complete variable region becomes DTGVSQNPRHKITKRGQNVTFRCDPISEHNRLYWYRQTLGQGPEFLTYFQNEAQLEKSRLLSDRFSAERPKGSFSTLEIQRTEQGDSAMYLCASSLDGQGNTEAFFGQGTRLTVV.